The T cell receptor beta chain under discussion was sequenced for a study of a mutant IDH1 vaccine in newly diagnosed glioma. Study-level background: During weeks 1, 3, 5, 7, 11, 15, 19 and 23, patients received eight vaccinations. Patients received vaccination from 4-6 weeks after radiotherapy alone, or with temozolomide cycles.

Concerning this clone: The antigen is unknown.

Germline V lookup: CDR1 LGHNA, CDR2 YNFKEQ. Deletions cut 2 bases from V and 4 bases from J, with 12 bases between. This CDR3 is built from 15 residues. Profiled with immunoSEQ multiplex PCR; TCRdb holds only in-frame clones, not every one. The sample lists about 64,000 clones; more than 75% were seen once. Time point of the sample: week 23, last vaccination. In every dose of vaccine, 300 ug of mutant IDH1 20-mer peptide was given alongside topical imiquimod. Material: PBMCs, obtained from a glioma patient whose treatment included an IDH1 peptide vaccine. This sequence originates from a man aged 25 to 45 with glioma. The chain links TRBV4-2 to TRBJ1-5; D gene unclear. CDR3 residues: CASSQQQYKNQPQHF. In nucleotides, the CDR3 is TGTGCCAGCAGCCAACAACAATACAAGAATCAGCCCCAGCATTTT.